What follows is one TCR beta chain and its context. The sample is drawn from a study of cytomegalovirus exposure and HLA in healthy donors. Trimming removed 4 bases at V and 1 base at J, with 8 bases between. Germline loops: CDR1 MNHEY, CDR2 SMNVEV (reference sequence). The length of the CDR3 is 13 residues. Use of 60 Vbeta and 13 Jbeta primers characterized the PCR. Generated by immunoSEQ multiplex PCR, the TCRdb table keeps only in-frame clones and is missing some. Among about 200,000 clones listed, 82% were seen once. The specimen was PBMCs. The TCR comes from a woman aged 40 to 50 in good health and CMV-seronegative. The chain uses TRBV27 and TRBJ2-7; D uncertain. CDR3 DNA: TGTGCCAGCAGTTGGCAGAAATCCTACGAGCAGTACTTC. Residues: CASSWQKSYEQYF.